What follows describes a single TCR beta chain. This entry comes from a study of blood T cell repertoires in COVID-19. On the study more broadly: T cells, B-cell-depleted T cells, or PBMCs provided the cDNA or gDNA that served as material.

In the original workflow: Amplification with reference gene primers provided the estimates of nucleated cell counts. Assay: immunoSEQ multiplex PCR; the TCRdb copy retains only in-frame clones and omits some. That table is the source of V, J and clone size, and D and trimming were worked out from the DNA. The data show over 110,000 clones, roughly 83% seen once. The participants were between about 18 and 95 years old and came from some 25 US areas. Participant-reported clinical history was the basis for cohort assignment. Per germline, CDR1 SGHRS and CDR2 YFSETQ. CDR3 length: 16 residues. V lost 4 bases and J 0 bases, leaving 13 bases between the germline ends.

The chain employs TRBV5-1 and TRBJ2-2; D may be TRBD2 (6 bases). The specimen was PBMCs or T cells enriched from blood (not recorded which). The receptor's source is a man aged 35-49 years with acute COVID-19. The CDR3 DNA follows: TGCGCCAGCAGCCCTTCGGTAGCGGCGAACACCGGGGAGCTGTTTTTT. Protein product: CASSPSVAANTGELFF.